This T cell receptor (beta chain) was retrieved from a study of OX40 agonist ivuxolimab in advanced cancers. Study as a whole: Three individuals attained partial responses, comprising one hepatocellular carcinoma case and two cutaneous melanoma cases. Findings and limits, study-wide: The mean number of expanded clones was higher in CD8+ T cells than in CD4+. Low normalized T-cell clonal expansion also characterized some of the nonresponders.

TCRdb keeps only in-frame clones here, not all; method: immunoSEQ multiplex PCR. Of 35,000 to 50,000 clones in the sample, around 89% are singletons; the top ten hold 0.55% to 0.7%. The germline V gene encodes CDR1 SGHNT and CDR2 YYREEE (reference sequence). Trimming removed 4 bases from V and 9 bases from J; junction bases left unmatched: 9. The CDR3 covers 15 residues. Concerning this clone itself: Its antigen remains unknown.

The V gene is TRBV5-4, the J gene TRBJ2-1; 11 bases map to TRBD2. This sequence was found in an adult with an advanced solid tumor such as melanoma, head and neck, liver or kidney cancer. Sample: CD4+ or CD8+ T cells sorted from blood, taken in a trial of the OX40 agonist ivuxolimab. Here the CDR3 reads CASSPVLAGAGEQFF. CDR3 in DNA: TGTGCCAGCAGCCCAGTACTAGCGGGGGCGGGTGAGCAGTTCTTC.